This T cell receptor beta chain emerged from a study of T cell responses to AZD1222 COVID-19 vaccine. On the study more broadly: Pooled in the analysis were second doses at about 4 or about 12 weeks. General study results and limits: A mostly white British donor set with more females was recruited, and clonal diversity was possibly underestimated.

Clones were sequenced by immunoSEQ multiplex PCR, and TCRdb holds only the in-frame ones, with some missing. This table holds approximately 110,000 clones, under 85% found once. Trimming cost V 4 bases and J 4 bases, with 13 bases left between them. The germline CDR1 and CDR2 sequences are MNHEY and SVGEGT. The CDR3 covers 14 residues. Of note for this clone: Its antigen is unknown.

This chain connects TRBV6-2 or TRBV6-3 to TRBJ2-5; D is unresolved. Sequencing used peripheral blood, obtained on day 0 of AZD1222 vaccination. The receptor was derived from an adult in good health. CDR3 region: CASSFVRPVETQYF. The CDR3 DNA reads as TGTGCCAGCAGTTTTGTTCGGCCCGTAGAGACCCAGTACTTC.